One sample yielded the 3 T cell receptor beta chains listed below, sequenced in a study of cytomegalovirus exposure and HLA in healthy donors. TCRdb's copy holds only in-frame clones and misses some; the assay was immunoSEQ multiplex PCR. Of around 130,000 clones in the sample, around nine tenths were seen once. Input material: PBMCs. These receptors originate from a man aged 30 to 39 in good health and CMV-seronegative.

The rearrangement links TRBV7-2 to TRBJ1-2; 9 bases map to TRBD1. CDR1 is SGHTA and CDR2 is FQGNSA in the germline V gene. CDR3 length equals 15 residues. Germline trimming cut 4 bases from V and 2 bases from J; bases unmatched to any gene: 5. The chain's CDR3 is CASSSPGQGNYGYTF. CDR3 nucleotides: TGTGCCAGCAGCTCGCCGGGACAGGGAAACTATGGCTACACCTTC.

This sequence joins TRBV7-9 and TRBJ2-3; 12 bases are shared with TRBD1. CDR1 and CDR2 (germline): SEHNR, FQNEAQ (reference sequence). Trimming took 5 bases from V and 6 from J; bases not matched to a gene: 6. CDR3 length: 15 residues. CDR3 in DNA: TGTGCCAGCAGCCCGGGACAGGGGGCAATGGATACGCAGTATTTT. Amino acids: CASSPGQGAMDTQYF.

This chain uses TRBV4-1 with TRBJ2-6; 8 bases line up with TRBD2. J gave up 1 base and V 1 base, and 9 bases lay outside the gene matches. Per germline, CDR1 MGHRA and CDR2 YSYEKL. The CDR3 runs 19 residues. CDR3 loop: CASSQGFGRGVSGANVLTF. As DNA, the CDR3 is TGCGCCAGCAGCCAAGGATTTGGGCGGGGGGTTTCTGGGGCCAACGTCCTGACTTTC.